The 26 T cell receptor beta chains below were found in one sample sequenced in a study of OX40 agonist ivuxolimab in advanced cancers. Clones were sequenced by immunoSEQ multiplex PCR, and TCRdb holds only the in-frame ones, with some missing. The table has about 31,000 clones, about nine tenths seen once; the top ten hold about 38%. The specimen was CD4+ or CD8+ T cells sorted from blood, collected in a trial of the OX40 agonist ivuxolimab. The receptors here all came from an adult with an advanced solid tumor such as melanoma, head and neck, liver or kidney cancer.

This sequence joins TRBV6-4 and TRBJ2-1; 7 bases align to TRBD2. V was pared by 6 bases and J by 7 bases, with 15 bases of the junction left unmatched. This CDR3 comprises 16 residues. CDR1 and CDR2 from the germline V gene are MRHNA and SNTAGT. Written as DNA, the CDR3 is TGTGCCAGCAGCGTGGGTAGCGGGCACGAGGGTAATGAGCAGTTCTTC. This codes for CASSVGSGHEGNEQFF.

The chain couples TRBV4-3 to TRBJ2-5; 8 positions agree with TRBD1. The J call may be in error: the DNA end matches TRBJ2-7 better. The CDR3 extends over 18 amino acids. The germline CDR1 and CDR2 sequences are LGHNA and YSLEER. CDR3 DNA sequence: TGCGCCAGCAGCCAAGATCCTTACGACAGGGGATCCCTCTACGAGCAGTACTTC. Protein: CASSQDPYDRGSLYEQYF.

In the case of this clone: This specimen includes other DNA sequences encoding the same CDR3. The V call is TRBV7-9, the J call TRBJ2-7, with a possible D match to TRBD2 (5 bases). Trimming left V 4 bases short and J 4 bases short, with 8 bases between. CDR1 is SEHNR, CDR2 FQNEAQ, per germline (reference sequence). This CDR3 has 12 residues. CDR3: CASSSTGYEQYF. In DNA, the CDR3 is TGTGCCAGCAGCTCCACGGGGTACGAGCAGTACTTC.

V usage is TRBV13 and J usage is TRBJ2-7, with D maybe TRBD1 (6 bases). This CDR3 contains 13 residues. Per the germline V gene, CDR1 is PRHDT and CDR2 is FYEKMQ (reference sequence). Deletions cut 5 bases from V and 5 bases from J, with 13 bases between. The CDR3 nucleotides read TGTGCCAGCAGCCTTAAGGACAGTCACGAGCAGTACTTC. This gives the protein CASSLKDSHEQYF.

As concerns this clone: A read error likely explains this, since a far larger clone differs by one base. V usage is TRBV5-6 and J usage is TRBJ2-1; 9 bases are a match to TRBD1. The germline gives CDR1 SGHDT, CDR2 YYEEEE. The J segment lost 6 bases and the V segment lost 0 bases, leaving 7 bases of the junction unmatched. The CDR3 runs 16 residues. CDR3: CASSLEQGARANEQFF. As DNA, the CDR3 is TGTGCCAGCAGCTTGGAACAGGGGGCCAGAGCCAATGAGCAGTTCTTC.

This clone occurred once. V and J are TRBV9 and TRBJ2-3; D gene ambiguous. CDR1 SGDLS and CDR2 YYNGEE come from the germline V gene. The CDR3 extends over 10 amino acids. With 5 bases removed from V and 5 bases from J, the gap between germline ends came to 3 bases. CDR3 residues: CASSGDTQYF. CDR3 coding DNA: TGTGCCAGCAGTGGAGATACGCAGTATTTT. Filled out from reference TRBV9 and TRBJ2-3, the complete variable domain reads DSGVTQTPKHLITATGQRVTLRCSPRSGDLSVYWYQQSLDQGLQFLIQYYNGEERAKGNILERFSAQQFPDLHSELNLSSLELGDSALYFCASSGDTQYFGPGTRLTVL.

This chain uses TRBV28 with TRBJ2-3; 8 nucleotides line up with TRBD1. J gave up 3 bases and V 5 bases, and 7 bases lay outside the gene matches. Germline CDR1 MDHEN, CDR2 SYDVKM. There are 15 residues in the CDR3. The CDR3 nucleotides are TGTGCCAGCAGTCAAGGACAGGGTGAGACAGATACGCAGTATTTT. This translates into CASSQGQGETDTQYF.

The CDR3 region has the DNA TGTGCCAGCAGCCGGACTAGCGGACCTACGGAGCAGTACTTC. It yields the protein CASSRTSGPTEQYF. V is TRBV4-2 and J is TRBJ2-7; 10 bases match TRBD2. V shed 4 bases and J 7 bases; nucleotides not matched to a gene: 7. CDR3 size: 14 residues. Looked up from germline, CDR1 is LGHNA and CDR2 is YNFKEQ.

The CDR3 DNA reads TGCGCCAGCAGCCAAGATCGCAGGGCAGGGTACGAGCAGTACTTC. This sequence encodes CASSQDRRAGYEQYF. This chain connects TRBV4-3 to TRBJ2-7; D possibly corresponds to TRBD1 (5 bases). The CDR3 totals 15 residues. Trimming pared 0 bases from V and 4 bases from J, leaving 13 bases between. Germline V gene sequence: CDR1 LGHNA, CDR2 YSLEER.

Sample share makes this clone medium-sized. This sequence joins TRBV13 and TRBJ2-7; 16 nucleotides match TRBD2. From germline, CDR1 is PRHDT and CDR2 FYEKMQ (reference sequence). V lost 4 bases to trimming and J lost 2 bases; unmatched junction nucleotides: 5. There are 17 residues in the CDR3. In DNA form, the CDR3 reads TGTGCCAGCAGCTCCCCGGGACTAGCGGGAGGGCCCTACGAGCAGTACTTC. Its protein is CASSSPGLAGGPYEQYF.

Concerning this clone: At the DNA level, this CDR3 is encoded by other sequences in the same sample as well. The chain combines TRBV9 with TRBJ2-1; D is unresolved. The germline V gene has CDR1 SGDLS and CDR2 YYNGEE. The CDR3 totals 12 residues. V shed 0 bases and J shed 4 bases, with 2 bases lying between them. DNA of the CDR3: TGTGCCAGCAGCGTAGATTACAATGAGCAGTTCTTC. This encodes CASSVDYNEQFF.

The chain recombines TRBV7-2 with TRBJ2-7; tentatively, D is TRBD2 (6 bases). The CDR3 is made up of 13 amino acids. Germline CDR1 and CDR2: SGHTA and FQGNSA. Trimming pared 8 bases from V and 3 bases from J, leaving 14 bases between. CDR3 sequence reads: CASSRGGDYEQYF. The CDR3 nucleotides read TGTGCCAGCTCTCGAGGAGGGGACTACGAGCAGTACTTC. The variable domain in full, with the rest retrieved from reference TRBV7-2 and TRBJ2-7, is GAGVSQSPSNKVTEKGKDVELRCDPISGHTALYWYRQSLGQGLEFLIYFQGNSAPDKSGLPSDRFSAERTGGSVSTLTIQRTQQEDSAVYLCASSRGGDYEQYFGPGTRLTVT.

This clone was seen a few times. V and J are TRBV27 and TRBJ2-1; 8 bases fit TRBD2. This CDR3 is 15 amino acids long. Trimming removed 0 bases from V and 8 bases from J; junction bases left unmatched: 6. Germline V CDR1 and CDR2: MNHEY, SMNVEV (reference sequence). The CDR3 region is CASSLSWSGSHEQFF. The CDR3 DNA reads as TGTGCCAGCAGTTTATCGTGGAGCGGGAGCCATGAGCAGTTCTTC.

This sequence joins TRBV6-5 and TRBJ1-2; the D is unclear. Deletions cut 3 bases from V and 1 base from J, with 6 bases between. This CDR3 has 13 residues. Germline CDR1 and CDR2: MNHEY and SVGAGI. CDR3 in amino acids: CASSYTDNYGYTF. DNA for the CDR3: TGTGCCAGCAGTTATACTGATAACTATGGCTACACCTTC.

This clone was found once. The genes are TRBV11-2 and TRBJ2-1, with 13 bases lining up with TRBD2. J lost 3 bases, V lost 5 bases, and 4 bases had no gene match. This CDR3 has 16 amino acids. Germline values: CDR1 SGHAT, CDR2 FQNNGV. The CDR3 nucleotides read TGTGCCAGCAGCCAAGGGACTAGCGGGAACTACAATGAGCAGTTCTTC. Protein product: CASSQGTSGNYNEQFF.

V and J are TRBV28 and TRBJ2-1; tentatively, D is TRBD2 (6 bases). The CDR3 extends over 17 amino acids. Germline assignment: CDR1 MDHEN and CDR2 SYDVKM. Trimming took 2 bases from V and 3 from J, leaving 17 bases between them. DNA of the CDR3: TGTGCCAGCAGTTTACTAAGGGGACTTAGTCTCTACAATGAGCAGTTCTTC. Protein: CASSLLRGLSLYNEQFF.

The chain carries TRBV4-2 and TRBJ2-7; D may be TRBD2 (5 bases). The CDR3 has 15 amino acids. V was cut by 0 bases and J by 0 bases, with 9 bases left in between. Germline CDR1 LGHNA, CDR2 YNFKEQ. CDR3 nucleotide sequence: TGTGCCAGCAGCCAAGATACGGGGAGCTCCTACGAGCAGTACTTC. Translated: CASSQDTGSSYEQYF.

The V gene is TRBV5-4, the J gene TRBJ2-7; TRBD2 matches 8 bases. The CDR3 consists of 16 residues. The junction had 9 bases not matched to a gene; V was cut back by 0 bases and J by 4 bases. CDR1 is SGHNT and CDR2 is YYREEE in the germline V gene (reference sequence). The CDR3 DNA reads TGTGCCAGCAGCTTGGCTCCCCGGGAGGGCAGTTACGAGCAGTACTTC. This codes for CASSLAPREGSYEQYF.

J is TRBJ2-1 and V is TRBV18; 11 nucleotides line up with TRBD2. With 2 bases clipped from V and 4 bases from J, the junction kept 7 bases outside the gene matches. The germline gives CDR1 KGHSH, CDR2 LQKENI. The CDR3 extends over 17 amino acids. The CDR3 coding sequence is TGTGCCAGCTCACCAACCTCCGGGACTAGCGGATACAATGAGCAGTTCTTC. Its protein product is CASSPTSGTSGYNEQFF.

The V and J genes are TRBV7-8 and TRBJ1-4; D might be TRBD1 (5 bases). CDR3 size: 14 residues. Trimming removed 4 bases from V and 3 bases from J, with 9 bases in between. The germline CDR1 and CDR2 sequences are SGHVS and FQNEAQ. In DNA form, the CDR3 reads TGTGCCAGCAGCTGGGGCAGGCCTAATGAAAAACTGTTTTTT. This codes for CASSWGRPNEKLFF.

The chain carries TRBV27 and TRBJ2-2; D not resolved. The ends were cut back, 5 bases at V and 6 bases at J, with 10 bases in the middle. Per germline, CDR1 MNHEY and CDR2 SMNVEV (reference sequence). The CDR3 runs 13 residues. This CDR3 is CASSRGSAGELFF. CDR3 nucleotides: TGTGCCAGCAGTCGCGGAAGTGCCGGGGAGCTGTTTTTT.

The rearrangement links TRBV4-1 to TRBJ2-1; 7 bases fit TRBD1. The CDR3 is made up of 17 amino acids. Trimming at V came to 0 bases and at J to 5 bases, leaving 10 bases not matched to a gene. CDR1 and CDR2 from the germline V gene are MGHRA and YSYEKL. DNA of the CDR3: TGCGCCAGCAGCCAAGAGGGACAGAAACTATCCCACAATGAGCAGTTCTTC. This codes for CASSQEGQKLSHNEQFF.

The chain employs TRBV4-1 and TRBJ1-5, with 7 positions matching TRBD1. V lost 4 bases and J lost 1; bases outside the gene matches: 10. CDR1 is MGHRA and CDR2 is YSYEKL in the germline V gene. The CDR3 length is 17 residues. The CDR3: CASSRQQGPRSNQPQHF. DNA of the CDR3: TGCGCCAGCAGCCGCCAACAGGGGCCGCGGAGCAATCAGCCCCAGCATTTT.

The gene calls are TRBV6-1 and TRBJ1-1; weak D call: TRBD1 (6 bases). Germline V gene sequence: CDR1 MNHNS, CDR2 SASEGT. This CDR3 region has 16 residues. V gave up 2 bases and J gave up 3 bases, with 16 bases separating them. The CDR3 nucleotides read TGTGCCAGCAGTGAAACGCCGGGGGCAGGGGACACTGAAGCTTTCTTT. Translated, it gives CASSETPGAGDTEAFF.

Only a few counts were recorded for this clone. The V call is TRBV28, the J call TRBJ2-6; D might be TRBD2 (5 bases). Germline CDR1 reads MDHEN; CDR2 reads SYDVKM. V was pared by 7 bases and J by 1 base, with 14 bases between. The CDR3 is 16 residues long. CDR3 sequence (DNA): TGTGCCAGCACCCCCGGGGAAGGGTCTGGGGCCAACGTCCTGACTTTC. Its protein product is CASTPGEGSGANVLTF.

The genes are TRBV6-1 and TRBJ2-1; D gene ambiguous. The length of the CDR3 is 13 residues. Germline V CDR1 and CDR2: MNHNS, SASEGT. V gave up 6 bases and J gave up 8 bases, with 14 bases separating them. CDR3 nucleotides: TGTGCCAGCAGGTCGTGGGGTTTAGATGAGCAGTTCTTC. This gives the protein CASRSWGLDEQFF.